The 5 T cell receptor beta chains below were found in one sample sequenced in a study of control samples from healthy donors and cancer patients. Data came from immunoSEQ multiplex PCR; TCRdb stores just in-frame clones and leaves some out. The top ten hold 15% to 20% of the sample, which has roughly 100,000 clones, about 89% seen once. Sequenced input: PBMCs. Receptors were obtained from a man in his 60s with lung cancer.

J is TRBJ1-1 and V is TRBV11-2; 8 bases are a match to TRBD1. CDR3 length equals 15 residues. Trimming cost V 4 bases and J 12 bases; bases outside gene matches: 16. Germline V gene lookup returns CDR1 SGHAT and CDR2 FQNNGV. Here the CDR3 DNA reads TGTGCCAGCAGCTCCAGAACTACGACAGGGGACCCCTCTTTCTTT. It codes for CASSSRTTTGDPSFF.

This chain joins TRBV3-1 (or the pseudogene TRBV3-2) and TRBJ2-4; the D gene is possibly TRBD2 (6 bases). Trimming took off 1 base at V and 8 bases at J, with 12 bases between the two ends. This CDR3 is 14 amino acids long. Germline CDR1 and CDR2: LGHDT and YNNKEL (reference sequence). The DNA of the CDR3 is TGTGCCAGCAGCCAAGGGGTCGGAGGGGACATTCAGTACTTC. It specifies CASSQGVGGDIQYF.

The gene calls are TRBV7-2 and TRBJ1-3; a possible D gene is TRBD1 (5 bases). Germline assignment: CDR1 SGHTA and CDR2 FQGNSA. Trimming removed 1 base at V and 0 bases at J, with 7 bases between. The CDR3 spans 15 residues. The CDR3 coding sequence is TGTGCCAGCAGCTTAGTAGGGGCCTCTGGAAACACCATATATTTT. Amino acids: CASSLVGASGNTIYF.

The genes are TRBV3-1 (or the pseudogene TRBV3-2) and TRBJ2-2, with D hard to call. The V end was cut by 6 bases, the J end by 0 bases, with 8 bases between. CDR3 length: 14 residues. Germline-derived CDR1 and CDR2 are LGHDT and YNNKEL (reference sequence). The CDR3 sequence: CASRIGTNTGELFF. CDR3 in DNA: TGTGCCAGCAGAATTGGTACGAACACCGGGGAGCTGTTTTTT.

This rearrangement joins TRBV30 to TRBJ2-6; no clear D. V was cut by 7 bases and J by 0 bases, with 13 bases left in between. Looked up from germline, CDR1 is GTSNPN and CDR2 is SVGIG (reference sequence). The CDR3 has 15 residues. The CDR3 DNA reads TGTGCCTACAAACGACTGGGCTCTGGGGCCAACGTCCTGACTTTC. This sequence encodes CAYKRLGSGANVLTF.